The 11 T cell receptor beta chains below come from one sample, sequenced in a study of blood T cell repertoires in COVID-19. The method was immunoSEQ multiplex PCR; TCRdb's version includes in-frame clones alone and lacks a portion of them. The sample consists of a few hundred thousand clones, around four fifths of them appearing once. The sequenced sample was peripheral blood. Receptors originate from a man in his 60s who had recovered from COVID-19.

This rearrangement joins TRBV5-6 to TRBJ1-3; TRBD1 is a possible D gene (5 bases). V gave up 4 bases and J gave up 3 bases, with 14 bases separating them. The CDR3 consists of 15 residues. Germline V lookup: CDR1 SGHDT, CDR2 YYEEEE. As DNA, the CDR3 is TGTGCCAGCAGCCCGGGACTTTTTGGTGGAAACACCATATATTTT. Amino acids: CASSPGLFGGNTIYF.

This chain links TRBV30 with TRBJ1-5, with 12 bases aligning to TRBD1. J lost 6 bases, V lost 3 bases, and 9 bases had no gene match. The CDR3 extends over 16 amino acids. Per the germline V gene, CDR1 is GTSNPN and CDR2 is SVGIG (reference sequence). The CDR3 loop reads CAWRSRGQGASQPQHF. For the CDR3, the DNA is TGTGCCTGGAGATCTAGGGGACAGGGGGCAAGTCAGCCCCAGCATTTT. Drawing the rest from reference TRBV30 and TRBJ1-5, the complete variable domain is SQTIHQWPATLVQPVGSPLSLECTVEGTSNPNLYWYRQAAGRGLQLLFYSVGIGQISSEVPQNLSASRPQDRQFILSSKKLLLSDSGFYLCAWRSRGQGASQPQHFGDGTRLSIL.

This chain connects TRBV7-2 to TRBJ2-3, with 11 positions matching TRBD2. The CDR3 runs to 16 residues. Germline V gene lookup returns CDR1 SGHTA and CDR2 FQGNSA. The ends lost 4 bases at V and 3 bases at J; junction bases unmatched: 6. This CDR3 reads CASSWVAGGPTDTQYF. In nucleotides, the CDR3 is TGTGCCAGCAGCTGGGTAGCGGGGGGGCCAACAGATACGCAGTATTTT.

The chain couples TRBV27 to TRBJ2-6; TRBD2 matches 11 bases. In germline, CDR1 is MNHEY, CDR2 SMNVEV (reference sequence). V lost 3 bases to trimming and J lost 4 bases; unmatched junction nucleotides: 17. The CDR3 totals 21 residues. CDR3 DNA: TGTGCCAGCAGTTTTCACTCTAGCGGGAGGCAAAGGTGGGGGGGGGCCAACGTCCTGACTTTC. This translates into CASSFHSSGRQRWGGANVLTF.

V is TRBV19 and J is TRBJ1-1, with TRBD1 matching 9 bases. This CDR3 spans 14 amino acids. Germline CDR1 and CDR2: LNHDA and SQIVND (reference sequence). Trimming removed 4 bases from V and 4 bases from J; junction bases left unmatched: 4. CDR3 sequence: CASSTGQGLTEAFF. In DNA, the CDR3 is TGTGCCAGTAGTACGGGACAGGGCCTCACTGAAGCTTTCTTT.

The chain uses TRBV5-4 and TRBJ1-2; 11 bases map to TRBD1. CDR1 is SGHNT, CDR2 YYREEE, per germline (reference sequence). The CDR3 runs 15 residues. With V trimmed by 1 base and J by 4 bases, 3 bases remained unmatched. CDR3 in amino acids: CASSLPDRGLYGYTF. The CDR3 nucleotides are TGTGCCAGCAGCTTGCCGGACAGGGGGCTCTATGGCTACACCTTC. The full variable domain, rest sourced from reference TRBV5-4 and TRBJ1-2, is ETGVTQSPTHLIKTRGQQVTLRCSSQSGHNTVSWYQQALGQGPQFIFQYYREEENGRGNFPPRFSGLQFPNYSSELNVNALELDDSALYLCASSLPDRGLYGYTFGSGTRLTVV.

V usage is TRBV5-6 and J usage is TRBJ2-2; TRBD1 aligns across 7 bases. V lost 1 base to trimming and J lost 2 bases; unmatched junction nucleotides: 5. The CDR3 sequence is 16 residues long. Germline CDR1 reads SGHDT; CDR2 reads YYEEEE. The CDR3 nucleotides read TGTGCCAGCAGCTTGAGCCAGGGGGTTAACACCGGGGAGCTGTTTTTT. It encodes CASSLSQGVNTGELFF. Looking up the rest from reference TRBV5-6 and TRBJ2-2 gives the full variable domain: DAGVTQSPTHLIKTRGQQVTLRCSPKSGHDTVSWYQQALGQGPQFIFQYYEEEERQRGNFPDRFSGHQFPNYSSELNVNALLLGDSALYLCASSLSQGVNTGELFFGEGSRLTVL.

This clone was detected a few times. The CDR3: CASSLGRGPSGNTIYF. The DNA for the CDR3 is TGCGCCAGCAGCTTGGGGAGAGGTCCCTCTGGAAACACCATATATTTT. The gene calls are TRBV5-1 and TRBJ1-3; D unclear. CDR1 SGHRS and CDR2 YFSETQ come from the germline V gene. The CDR3 contains 16 residues. V lost 0 bases and J lost 0, with 10 bases in between.

The chain links TRBV27 to TRBJ1-1; no reliable D call. The CDR3 totals 15 residues. V was cut by 6 bases and J by 2 bases, with 16 bases left in between. CDR1 and CDR2 (germline): MNHEY, SMNVEV (reference sequence). The CDR3, as DNA: TGTGCCAGCAGACGGTTTCTAGGCCCAAACACTGAAGCTTTCTTT. Translation gives CASRRFLGPNTEAFF.

This chain uses TRBV28 with TRBJ1-4; no definite D call. Looked up from germline, CDR1 is MDHEN and CDR2 is SYDVKM. Trimming removed 7 bases from V and 8 bases from J, with 11 bases in between. The CDR3 length is 12 residues. This CDR3 reads CASKHLGEKLFF. CDR3 DNA: TGTGCCAGCAAACACCTCGGGGAAAAACTGTTTTTT.

This clone was detected a few times. This rearrangement joins TRBV5-5 to TRBJ2-1; no clear D gene. CDR3 length: 13 residues. V was clipped by 0 bases and J by 10 bases, with 11 bases between them. Germline V gene sequence: CDR1 SGHKS, CDR2 YYEKEE (reference sequence). CDR3 amino acids: CASSLAPTFEQFF. CDR3 in DNA: TGTGCCAGCAGCTTGGCCCCGACATTCGAGCAGTTCTTC.